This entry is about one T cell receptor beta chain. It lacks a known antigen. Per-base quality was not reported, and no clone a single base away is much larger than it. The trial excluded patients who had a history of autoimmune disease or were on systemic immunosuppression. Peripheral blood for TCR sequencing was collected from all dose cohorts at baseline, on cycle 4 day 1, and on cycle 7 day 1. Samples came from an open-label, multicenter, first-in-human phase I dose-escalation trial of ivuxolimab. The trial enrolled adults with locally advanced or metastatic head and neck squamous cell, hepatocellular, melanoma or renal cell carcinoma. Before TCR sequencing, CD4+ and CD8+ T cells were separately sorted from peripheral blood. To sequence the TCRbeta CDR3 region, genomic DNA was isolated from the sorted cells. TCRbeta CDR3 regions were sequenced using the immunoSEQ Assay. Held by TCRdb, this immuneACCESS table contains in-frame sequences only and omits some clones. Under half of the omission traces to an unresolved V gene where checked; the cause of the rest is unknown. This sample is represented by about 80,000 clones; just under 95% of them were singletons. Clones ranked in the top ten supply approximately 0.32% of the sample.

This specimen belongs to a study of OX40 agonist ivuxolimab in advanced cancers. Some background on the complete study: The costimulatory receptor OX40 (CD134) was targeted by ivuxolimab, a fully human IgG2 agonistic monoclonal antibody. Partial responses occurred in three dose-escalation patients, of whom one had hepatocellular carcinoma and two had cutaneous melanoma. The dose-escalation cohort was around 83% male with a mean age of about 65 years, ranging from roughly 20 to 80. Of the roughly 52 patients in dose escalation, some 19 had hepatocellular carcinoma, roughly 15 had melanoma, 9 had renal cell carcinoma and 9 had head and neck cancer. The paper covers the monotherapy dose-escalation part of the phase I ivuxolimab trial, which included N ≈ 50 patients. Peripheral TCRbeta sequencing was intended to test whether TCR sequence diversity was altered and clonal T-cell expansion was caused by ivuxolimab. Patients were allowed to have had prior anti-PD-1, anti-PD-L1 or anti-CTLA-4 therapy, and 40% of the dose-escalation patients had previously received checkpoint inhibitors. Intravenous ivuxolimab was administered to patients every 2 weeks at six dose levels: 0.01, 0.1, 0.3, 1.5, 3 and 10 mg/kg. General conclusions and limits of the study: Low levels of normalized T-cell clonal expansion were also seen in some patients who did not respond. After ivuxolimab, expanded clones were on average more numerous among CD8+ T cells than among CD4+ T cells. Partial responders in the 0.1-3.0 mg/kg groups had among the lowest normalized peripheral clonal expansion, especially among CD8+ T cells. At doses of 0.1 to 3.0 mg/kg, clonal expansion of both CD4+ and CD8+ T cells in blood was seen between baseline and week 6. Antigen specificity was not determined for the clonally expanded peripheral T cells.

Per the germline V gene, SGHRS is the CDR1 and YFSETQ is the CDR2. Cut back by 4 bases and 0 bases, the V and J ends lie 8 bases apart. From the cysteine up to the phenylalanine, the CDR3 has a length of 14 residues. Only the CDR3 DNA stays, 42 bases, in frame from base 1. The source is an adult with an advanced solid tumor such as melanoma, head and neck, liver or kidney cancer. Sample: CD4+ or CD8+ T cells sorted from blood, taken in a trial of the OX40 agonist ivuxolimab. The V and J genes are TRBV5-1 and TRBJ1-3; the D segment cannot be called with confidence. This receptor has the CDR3 CASSQDYSGNTIYF. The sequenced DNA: TGCGCCAGCAGCCAAGACTACTCTGGAAACACCATATATTTT.